One TCR beta chain is described in this entry. Its antigen is undetermined. CDR3 length: 15 residues. Germline assignment: CDR1 SNHLY and CDR2 FYNNEI. The junction had 9 bases not matched to a gene; V was cut back by 4 bases and J by 7 bases. These data come from a study of blood T cells in healthy people across ages. Isolated PBMCs totaled at least 6 million in each sample. Broader study findings: Long-lived and aged donors differed, with more naive CD4+ cells and higher diversity in the long-lived. It was held that diversity estimates obtained from one million T cells represented underestimates.

A sample-barcoded 5' primer and a J-beta primer mix were used in a second PCR of roughly 6 to 11 cycles. Each CDR3 protein gets one entry after TCRdb re-called the 5' RACE reads with MiXCR. The repertoire holds 600,000 to 800,000 distinct CDR3 sequences, with 45% to 60% as singletons. This sequence joins TRBV2 and TRBJ2-1; TRBD2 agrees at 8 bases. Source material: blood. The TCR was taken from a woman older than 75 in good health. CDR3 nucleotides: TGTGCCAGCAGTGCCCGGGGGGGCCGTCTGAATGAGCAGTTCTTC. Amino acid sequence: CASSARGGRLNEQFF.